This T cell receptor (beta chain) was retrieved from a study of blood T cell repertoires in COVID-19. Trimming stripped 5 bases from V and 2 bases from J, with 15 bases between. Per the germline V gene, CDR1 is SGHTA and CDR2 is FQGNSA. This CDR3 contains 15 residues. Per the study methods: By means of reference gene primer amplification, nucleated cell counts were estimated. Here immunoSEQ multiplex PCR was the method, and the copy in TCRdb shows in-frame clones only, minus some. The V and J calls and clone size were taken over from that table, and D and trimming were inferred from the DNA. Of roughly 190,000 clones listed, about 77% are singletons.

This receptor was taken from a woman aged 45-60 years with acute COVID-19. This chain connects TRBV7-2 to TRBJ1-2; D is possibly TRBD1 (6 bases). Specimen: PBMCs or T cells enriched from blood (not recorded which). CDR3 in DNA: TGTGCCAGCAGCCCATCAGGGGCGCTAAACTATGGCTACACCTTC. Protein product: CASSPSGALNYGYTF.